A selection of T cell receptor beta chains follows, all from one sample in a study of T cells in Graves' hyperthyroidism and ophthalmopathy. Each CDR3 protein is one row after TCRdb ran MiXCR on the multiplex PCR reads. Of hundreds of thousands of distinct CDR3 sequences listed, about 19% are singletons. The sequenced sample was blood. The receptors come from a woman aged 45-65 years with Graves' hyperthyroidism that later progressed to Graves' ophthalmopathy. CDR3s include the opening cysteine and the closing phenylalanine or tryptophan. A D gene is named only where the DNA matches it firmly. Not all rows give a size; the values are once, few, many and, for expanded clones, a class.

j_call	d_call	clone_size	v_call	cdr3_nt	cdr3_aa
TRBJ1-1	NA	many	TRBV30	TGTGCCTTGGAGACGCAGGTCACTGAAGCTTTCTTT	CALETQVTEAFF
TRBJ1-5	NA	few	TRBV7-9	TGTGCCAGCAGCTTATCAGGGGAGGGTCAGCCCCAGCATTTT	CASSLSGEGQPQHF
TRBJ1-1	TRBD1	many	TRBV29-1	TGCAGCGCGGGACAGGGGGAGGTGAACACTGAAGCTTTCTTT	CSAGQGEVNTEAFF
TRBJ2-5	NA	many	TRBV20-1	TGCAGTGCTAGACCCCTGATCCCCTACGCCGTGTACCAAGAGACCCAGTACTTC	CSARPLIPYAVYQETQYF
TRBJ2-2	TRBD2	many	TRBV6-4	TGTGCCAGCAGTGACGGGACTAGCACCGGGGAGCTGTTTTTT	CASSDGTSTGELFF
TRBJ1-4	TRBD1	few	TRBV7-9	TGTGCCAGCAGCCCGAGGGACAGCGGGGCGGAAAAACTGTTTTTT	CASSPRDSGAEKLFF
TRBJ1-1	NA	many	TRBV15	TGTGCCACCAGCAGAGGGGTGAGGGGCACTGAAGCTTTCTTT	CATSRGVRGTEAFF
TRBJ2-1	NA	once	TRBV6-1	TGTGCCAGCAGGCACTACAATGAGCGGTTCTTC	CASRHYNERFF
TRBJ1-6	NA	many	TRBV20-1	TGCAGTGCTAGAGATGGGCCCGAGGGCGGTAATTCACCCCTCCACTTT	CSARDGPEGGNSPLHF
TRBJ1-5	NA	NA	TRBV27	TGTGCCAGCAGTTTATTGTACCCAGGGAAGGAGAAAAATCAGCCCCAGCATTTT	CASSLLYPGKEKNQPQHF
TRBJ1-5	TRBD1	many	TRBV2	TGTGCCAGCAGTGTCAGGGGGAACAATCAGCCCCAGCATTTT	CASSVRGNNQPQHF
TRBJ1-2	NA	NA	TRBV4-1	TGCGCCAGCAGCCAAGTAGGGAAGGACTATGGCTACACCTTC	CASSQVGKDYGYTF
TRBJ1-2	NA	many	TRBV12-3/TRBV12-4	TGTGCCAGCAGTTTAGAGCGCGGGCTAAACTATGGCTACACCTTC	CASSLERGLNYGYTF
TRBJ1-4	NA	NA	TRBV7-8	TGTGCCAGCAGCCCCGGGTCCCTTAATGAAAAACTGTTTTTT	CASSPGSLNEKLFF
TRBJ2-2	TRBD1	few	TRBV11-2	TGTGCCAGCAGCCAAACAGGGGGCGACACCGGGGAGCTGTTTTTT	CASSQTGGDTGELFF
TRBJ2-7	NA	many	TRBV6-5	TGTGCCAGCAGTTACTATCCGCCTGAGGGGTACGAGCAGTACTTC	CASSYYPPEGYEQYF
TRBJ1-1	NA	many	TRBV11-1	TGTGCCAGCAGCTCCCCCTACGACACGTCGAACACTGAAGCTTTCTTT	CASSSPYDTSNTEAFF
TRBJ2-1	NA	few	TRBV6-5	TGTGCCAGCAGTTACTCTGGCAGCAATGAGCAGTTCTTC	CASSYSGSNEQFF
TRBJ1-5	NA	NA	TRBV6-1	TGTGCCAGCAGTAAGTCTGAGGGGAGCAATCAGCCCCAGCATTTT	CASSKSEGSNQPQHF
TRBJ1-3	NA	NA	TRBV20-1	TGCAGTGCTAGGGGGGCTGGAAACACCATATATTTT	CSARGAGNTIYF
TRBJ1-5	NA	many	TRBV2	TGTGCCAGCAGTGAAGTGGGGGCGAGAGGACAGCCCCAGCATTTT	CASSEVGARGQPQHF
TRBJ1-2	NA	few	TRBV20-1	TGCAGTGCCACGCCGGGCTATTTGGGCTACACCTTC	CSATPGYLGYTF
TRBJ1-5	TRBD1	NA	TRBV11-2	TGTGCCAGCAGCCGGGACAGGAGTTATCAGCCCCAGCATTTT	CASSRDRSYQPQHF
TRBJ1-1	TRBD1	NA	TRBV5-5	TGTGCCAGCAGCCACCGGGACAGGGGCGACACTGAAGCTTTCTTT	CASSHRDRGDTEAFF
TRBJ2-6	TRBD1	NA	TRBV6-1	TGTGCCAGCAGTGAAGTGACAGGGGGCGCTGGGGCCAACGTCCTGACTTTC	CASSEVTGGAGANVLTF
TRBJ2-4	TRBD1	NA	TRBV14	TGTGCCAGCAGCCGGGACAGCCTAGCCAAAAACATTCAGTACTTC	CASSRDSLAKNIQYF
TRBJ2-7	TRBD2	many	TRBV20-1	TGCAGTGCTTTCGGACTAGCGGGGGACCACGAGCAGTACTTC	CSAFGLAGDHEQYF
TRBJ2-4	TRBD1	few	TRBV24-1	TGTGCCACCAGTGATTCTCAGGGGGTAGGAAACATTCAGTACTTC	CATSDSQGVGNIQYF
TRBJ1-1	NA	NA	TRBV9	TGTGCCAGCAGCGTGTCGACAGCGAACACTGAAGCTTTCTTT	CASSVSTANTEAFF
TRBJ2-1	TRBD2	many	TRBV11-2	TGTGCCAGCAGCTGGACTGGACTAGCGGGCTACAATGAGCAGTTCTTC	CASSWTGLAGYNEQFF
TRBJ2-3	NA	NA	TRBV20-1	TGCAGTGCTAGAGATCCCGCCGGGACCGAACATACGCAGTATTTT	CSARDPAGTEHTQYF
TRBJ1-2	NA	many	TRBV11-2	TGTGCCAGCAGCCCCTCCCGGGACGGAGTACATAACTATGGCTACACCTTC	CASSPSRDGVHNYGYTF
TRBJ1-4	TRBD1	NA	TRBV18	TGTGCCAGCTCACCTGGGACAGGGTTGGGGAATGAAAAACTGTTTTTT	CASSPGTGLGNEKLFF
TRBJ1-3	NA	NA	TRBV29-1	TGCAGCGTTGAAGCTCTCGGGGCCTCTGGAAACACCATATATTTT	CSVEALGASGNTIYF
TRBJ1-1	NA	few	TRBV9	TGTGCCAGCAGCGATAGTGGGGGGGCAGGGGACACTGAAGCTTTCTTT	CASSDSGGAGDTEAFF
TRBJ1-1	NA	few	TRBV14	TGTGCCAGCAGCCCCGAGTCGGAGAACACTGAAGCTTTCTTT	CASSPESENTEAFF
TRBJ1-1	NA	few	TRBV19	TGTGCCACCAGGACCAGGGGCAGGGACACTGAAGCTTTCTTT	CATRTRGRDTEAFF
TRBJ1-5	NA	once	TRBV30	TGTGCCTGGAGTGCCGACTTGGGCGGAAGCAATCAGCCCCAGCATTTT	CAWSADLGGSNQPQHF
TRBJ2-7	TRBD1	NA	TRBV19	TGTGCCAGTAGTGCCCGGGACAGCGAACGGGAGCAGTACTTC	CASSARDSEREQYF
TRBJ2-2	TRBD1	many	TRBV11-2	TGTGCCAGCAGCTTAACGGTGGGACAGGGGGCCGGGGAGCTGTTTTTT	CASSLTVGQGAGELFF
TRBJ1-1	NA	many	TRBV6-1	TGTGCCAGCACCCAATCGCTGGACACTGAAGCTTTCTTT	CASTQSLDTEAFF
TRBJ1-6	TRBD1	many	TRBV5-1	TGTGCCAGCAGCTTAGGACAGGATAATTCACCCCTCCACTTT	CASSLGQDNSPLHF
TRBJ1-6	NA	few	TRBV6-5	TGTGCCAGCAGTTACACAGAGAGTATGGGTTCACCCCTCCACTTT	CASSYTESMGSPLHF
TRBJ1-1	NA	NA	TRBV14	TGTGCCAGCAGCCAAGTCAGCGGCCACCTCAACACTGAAGCTTTCTTT	CASSQVSGHLNTEAFF
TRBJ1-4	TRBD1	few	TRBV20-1	TGCAGTGCTAGTTCGAGGACAGGGCAGGCAACTAATGAAAAACTGTTTTTT	CSASSRTGQATNEKLFF
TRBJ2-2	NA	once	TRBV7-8	TGTGCCAGCAGCCCCCAGACGGGGCTGTTTTTT	CASSPQTGLFF
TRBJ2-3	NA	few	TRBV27	TGTGCCAGCAGTTCCCCCTCGGAAGCGGGCGTCACAGATACGCAGTATTTT	CASSSPSEAGVTDTQYF
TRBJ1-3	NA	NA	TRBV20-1	TGCAGTGCTAGTGGTTTCTCTGGAAACACCATACATTTT	CSASGFSGNTIHF